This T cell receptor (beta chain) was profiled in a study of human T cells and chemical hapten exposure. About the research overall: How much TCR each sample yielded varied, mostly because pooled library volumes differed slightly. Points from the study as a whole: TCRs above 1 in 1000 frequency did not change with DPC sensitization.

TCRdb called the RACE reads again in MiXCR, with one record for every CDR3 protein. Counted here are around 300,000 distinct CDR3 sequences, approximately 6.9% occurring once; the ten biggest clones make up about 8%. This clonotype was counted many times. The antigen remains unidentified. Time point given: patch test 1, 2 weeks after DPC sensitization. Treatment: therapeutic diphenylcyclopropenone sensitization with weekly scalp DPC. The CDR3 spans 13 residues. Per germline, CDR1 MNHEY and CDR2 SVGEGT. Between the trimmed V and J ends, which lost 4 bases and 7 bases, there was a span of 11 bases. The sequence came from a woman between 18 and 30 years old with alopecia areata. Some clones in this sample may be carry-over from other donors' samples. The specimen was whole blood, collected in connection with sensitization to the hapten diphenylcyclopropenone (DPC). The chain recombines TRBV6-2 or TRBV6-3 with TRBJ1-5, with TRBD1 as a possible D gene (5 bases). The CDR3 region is CASSWVGDQPQHF. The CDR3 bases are TGTGCCAGCAGTTGGGTAGGGGACCAGCCCCAGCATTTT.